These 18 T cell receptor beta chains originate from one sample sequenced in a study of vaccination and CD4 T cells after COVID-19. The treatment is: approximately 10-day PBMC culture with coronavirus spike peptide pools or control peptides (ViraFEST assay). The Oncomine TCR Beta short-read assay was what sequenced the DNA obtained from cultured CD4+ T cells. TCRdb called the PCR reads again in MiXCR, with one record for every CDR3 protein. Of 20,000 or so distinct CDR3 sequences in the sample, roughly 60% were seen once. Antigens of these TCRs are unknown. Sequenced here: CD4+ T cells from blood, cultured in vitro, sampled before SARS-CoV-2 vaccination. These receptors originate from a human donor who had recovered from COVID-19.

The V and J genes are TRBV7-9 and TRBJ2-5; no definite D call. Between the trimmed V and J ends, which lost 1 base and 3 bases, there was a span of 6 bases. Per germline, CDR1 SEHNR and CDR2 FQNEAQ (reference sequence). CDR3 length: 13 residues. CDR3 coding DNA: TGTGCCAGCAGCTTAGTTGCGGAAGAGACCCAGTACTTC. Protein product: CASSLVAEETQYF.

This clonotype occurred a few times. The rearrangement joins TRBV11-2 to TRBJ2-5, with TRBD1 identical over 7 bases. The CDR3 has 13 amino acids. Per the germline V gene, CDR1 is SGHAT and CDR2 is FQNNGV. V dropped 7 bases and J dropped 2; count of bases not matched to a gene: 4. The DNA for the CDR3 is TGTGCCAGCACCGGGACAGCACAAGAGACCCAGTACTTC. This sequence encodes CASTGTAQETQYF. Based on the CDR3 plus reference TRBV11-2 and TRBJ2-5, the full variable domain is EAGVAQSPRYKIIEKRQSVAFWCNPISGHATLYWYQQILGQGPKLLIQFQNNGVVDDSQLPKDRFSAERLKGVDSTLKIQPAKLEDSAVYLCASTGTAQETQYFGPGTRLLVL.

The chain employs TRBV6-5 and TRBJ2-7; the match to TRBD2 covers 7 bases. Germline loops: CDR1 MNHEY, CDR2 SVGAGI. V lost 0 bases to trimming and J lost 5 bases; unmatched junction nucleotides: 10. This CDR3 has 16 residues. The CDR3 coding sequence is TGTGCCAGCAGTTACTCTCAAGGTGGGAGGGGCCACGAGCAGTACTTC. This codes for CASSYSQGGRGHEQYF.

The J gene is TRBJ1-1, the V gene TRBV5-4, with D uncertain. Per the germline V gene, CDR1 is SGHNT and CDR2 is YYREEE (reference sequence). The V gene lost 0 bases and the J gene lost 7 bases, with 10 bases spanning the gap. CDR3 length: 13 amino acids. The CDR3 DNA reads TGTGCCAGCAGCTTGGAAGCGGAGGTTGAAGCTTTCTTT. Its translation: CASSLEAEVEAFF.

V usage is TRBV15 and J usage is TRBJ2-3, with 10 nucleotides matching TRBD1. The germline gives CDR1 LNHNV, CDR2 YYDKDF (reference sequence). The CDR3 covers 15 residues. Unmatched junction bases numbered 12, after V lost 4 bases and J lost 11 bases. The CDR3: CATSNRDRGSMLQYF. The CDR3 DNA reads as TGTGCCACCAGCAACCGGGACAGGGGTTCTATGTTGCAGTATTTT.

The DNA of the CDR3 is TGTGCCAGTAGGGGGGCGTCCCAAGAGACCCAGTACTTC. Translating it yields CASRGASQETQYF. The chain combines TRBV19 with TRBJ2-5; perhaps TRBD1 as D (6 bases). This CDR3 has 13 residues. The germline V gene encodes CDR1 LNHDA and CDR2 SQIVND (reference sequence). Trimming shortened V by 6 bases and J by 1 base, and 9 bases separated the two germline ends.

This clonotype was seen only a few times. This chain uses TRBV19 with TRBJ1-6; tentatively, D is TRBD1 (6 bases). Germline-derived CDR1 and CDR2 are LNHDA and SQIVND (reference sequence). The CDR3 runs to 15 residues. Trimming stripped 3 bases from V and 7 bases from J, with 13 bases between. CDR3 coding DNA: TGTGCCAGTAGTATCCACACAGGGCAAAATTCACCCCTCCACTTT. This gives the protein CASSIHTGQNSPLHF.

V and J are TRBV7-2 and TRBJ2-5; 15 bases map to TRBD2. Germline V gene lookup returns CDR1 SGHTA and CDR2 FQGNSA. J gave up 5 bases and V 1 base, and 11 bases lay outside the gene matches. The CDR3 is 19 amino acids. This CDR3 is CASSLGRWTSGRALETQYF. DNA of the CDR3: TGTGCCAGCAGCTTAGGCCGGTGGACTAGCGGGAGGGCCCTCGAGACCCAGTACTTC.

The gene calls are TRBV7-2 and TRBJ2-1; no firm D call. Germline V lookup: CDR1 SGHTA, CDR2 FQGNSA. The V end was cut by 4 bases, the J end by 5 bases, with 15 bases between. This CDR3 has 15 residues. CDR3 bases: TGTGCCAGCAGCTCTGGGTCACTAAGAGACAATGAGCAGTTCTTC. This sequence encodes CASSSGSLRDNEQFF.

The CDR3: CATSDSRPITDTQYF. The CDR3, as DNA: TGTGCCACCAGTGATTCTCGCCCTATCACAGATACGCAGTATTTT. The chain uses TRBV24-1 and TRBJ2-3; D uncertain. The CDR3 consists of 15 residues. The V end lost 2 bases, the J end lost 2 bases, and 10 bases lay between the germline ends. Germline CDR1 KGHDR, CDR2 SFDVKD.

V gene TRBV11-2 combines with J gene TRBJ1-2, with 7 bases identical to TRBD1. CDR1 is SGHAT, CDR2 FQNNGV, per germline. V trimming: 4 bases; J trimming: 3 bases; junction bases outside the gene matches: 2. The CDR3 contains 13 residues. DNA of the CDR3: TGTGCCAGCAGCTGGGACAGCTACTATGGCTACACCTTC. Protein sequence: CASSWDSYYGYTF.

The V and J genes are TRBV4-3 and TRBJ2-7; D is perhaps TRBD2 (6 bases). V lost 0 bases and J 2 bases, leaving 14 bases between the germline ends. The CDR3 loop spans 16 amino acids. Germline loops: CDR1 LGHNA, CDR2 YSLEER. The CDR3 DNA is TGCGCCAGCAGCCAAGAGCGGCTAGCGTTAACCTACGAGCAGTACTTC. Its translation: CASSQERLALTYEQYF.

This chain uses TRBV30 with TRBJ1-5, with D uncertain. Trimming stripped 3 bases from V and 4 bases from J, with 7 bases between. This CDR3 is 12 amino acids long. Germline-derived CDR1 and CDR2 are GTSNPN and SVGIG (reference sequence). The CDR3 region is CAWSRGNQPQHF. In nucleotides, the CDR3 is TGTGCCTGGAGCCGGGGAAATCAGCCCCAGCATTTT.

The rearrangement links TRBV30 to TRBJ2-7, with TRBD2 identical over 11 bases. The V and J ends lost 1 base and 7 bases, in that order; junction bases with no gene match: 9. The CDR3 is 15 residues long. CDR1 is GTSNPN and CDR2 is SVGIG in the germline V gene (reference sequence). CDR3 in amino acids: CAWSGGLAVPGEQYF. In DNA, the CDR3 is TGTGCCTGGAGTGGGGGACTAGCGGTACCAGGGGAGCAGTACTTC.

This sequence joins TRBV6-1 and TRBJ2-7; no reliable D call. CDR1 and CDR2 (germline): MNHNS, SASEGT. CDR3 size: 15 residues. The V end was cut by 4 bases, the J end by 6 bases, with 19 bases between. The CDR3 here is CASSAPLTPPTEQYF. CDR3 nucleotide sequence: TGTGCCAGCAGTGCACCACTAACGCCACCGACCGAGCAGTACTTC.

J is TRBJ1-5 and V is TRBV20-1; D not resolved. The CDR3 covers 17 residues. V was shortened by 5 bases and J by 0 bases, with 20 bases between the two germline ends. Germline CDR1 DFQATT, CDR2 SNEGSKA (reference sequence). CDR3: CSASPVWTADSNQPQHF. The DNA of the CDR3 is TGCAGTGCTTCCCCCGTCTGGACGGCGGATAGCAATCAGCCCCAGCATTTT.

The J gene is TRBJ2-1, the V gene TRBV5-1, with 9 bases matching TRBD2. Germline assignment: CDR1 SGHRS and CDR2 YFSETQ. V gave up 0 bases and J gave up 3 bases; unmatched junction bases: 7. The CDR3 sequence is 17 residues long. CDR3 in DNA: TGCGCCAGCAGCTTGGCCGTAAGCGGGAGGCTCTACAATGAGCAGTTCTTC. Protein product: CASSLAVSGRLYNEQFF.

This rearrangement joins TRBV16 to TRBJ2-7, with 9 bases aligning to TRBD1. The germline CDR1 and CDR2 sequences are KGHSY and FQNENV. With V trimmed by 0 bases and J by 4 bases, 10 bases remained unmatched. This CDR3 has 17 residues. The CDR3 nucleotides read TGTGCCAGCAGCCAATCCGTTGGGACAGGGCTTACATACGAGCAGTACTTC. It is translated as CASSQSVGTGLTYEQYF.